The clone carrying this T cell receptor (beta chain) was seen once. No antigen is known for it. V lost 6 bases and J 5 bases, leaving 9 bases between the germline ends. CDR3 size: 11 residues. Germline CDR1 DFQATT, CDR2 SNEGSKA (reference sequence). This specimen comes from a study of cytomegalovirus exposure and HLA in healthy donors. All the people who gave samples were healthy bone marrow donors. The PCR ran on 60 Vbeta and 13 Jbeta primers. Original methodology: A later analysis tallied approximately 87 million unique TCR beta chains, about 9.9 million of them shared. TCRdb's table, derived via immunoSEQ multiplex PCR, lists solely in-frame clones and lacks some. D and trimming come from the DNA, and the V and J calls and clone size come from that table. The sample has about 170,000 clones; around 84% are singletons. Findings and caveats of the study: The classifier was said to identify cytomegalovirus status with high specificity and sensitivity.

Material for sequencing was PBMCs. This TCR was sampled from a man aged 30 to 39 in good health and CMV-seropositive. This chain links TRBV20-1 with TRBJ2-3; perhaps TRBD2 as D (6 bases). The CDR3 reads CSAPGLDTQYF. DNA for the CDR3: TGCAGTGCCCCGGGACTAGATACGCAGTATTTT.